This entry concerns a single T cell receptor (beta chain). This specimen includes other DNA sequences encoding the same CDR3. This table comes from immunoSEQ multiplex PCR, and its TCRdb copy is limited to in-frame clones, with some not included. The sample includes fewer than 12,000 clones, roughly 89% of them seen just once. This sample is drawn from a study of T cell changes during pregnancy in multiple sclerosis. CDR3 length: 14 residues. The germline V gene encodes CDR1 SGDLS and CDR2 YYNGEE. V was shortened by 3 bases and J by 5 bases, with 12 bases between the two germline ends. This TCR derives from a female donor in good health, enrolled as a control in a pregnancy study. The rearrangement uses TRBV9 and TRBJ1-5, with a weak D call TRBD1 (5 bases). The sequenced sample was CD8+ T cells from peripheral blood mononuclear cells, obtained in the first trimester of pregnancy. The CDR3 sequence: CASSAPGEYQPQHF. CDR3 nucleotide sequence: TGTGCCAGCAGCGCTCCGGGGGAATATCAGCCCCAGCATTTT.